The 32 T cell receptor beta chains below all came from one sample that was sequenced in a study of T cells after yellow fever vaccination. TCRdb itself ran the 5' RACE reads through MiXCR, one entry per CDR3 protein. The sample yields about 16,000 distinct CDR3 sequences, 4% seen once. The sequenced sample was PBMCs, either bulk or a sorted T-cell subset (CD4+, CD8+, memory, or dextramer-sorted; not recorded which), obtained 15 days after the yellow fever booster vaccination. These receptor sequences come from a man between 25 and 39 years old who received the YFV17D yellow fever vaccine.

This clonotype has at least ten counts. The chain's CDR3 is CASSYAKTGVEQYF. The CDR3, as DNA: TGTGCCAGCAGTTACGCGAAGACAGGGGTCGAGCAGTACTTC. The chain is built from TRBV6-5 and TRBJ2-7, with TRBD1 matching 8 bases. From germline, CDR1 is MNHEY and CDR2 SVGAGI. The CDR3 spans 14 residues. Trimming removed 2 bases from V and 6 bases from J; junction bases left unmatched: 6.

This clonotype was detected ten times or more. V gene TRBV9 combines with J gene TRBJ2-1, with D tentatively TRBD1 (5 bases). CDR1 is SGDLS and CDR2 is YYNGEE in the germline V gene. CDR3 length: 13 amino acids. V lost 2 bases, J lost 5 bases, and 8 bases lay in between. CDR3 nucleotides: TGTGCCAGCAGCGTGGGGCGGAACAATGAGCAGTTCTTC. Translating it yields CASSVGRNNEQFF.

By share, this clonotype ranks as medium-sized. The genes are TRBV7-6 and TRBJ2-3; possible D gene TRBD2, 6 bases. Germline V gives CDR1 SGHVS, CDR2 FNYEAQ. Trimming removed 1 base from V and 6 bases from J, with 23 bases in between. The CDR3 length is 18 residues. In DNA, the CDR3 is TGTGCCAGCAGCTTAGTCGGTGGGCTTGGCGGGGCGGAGGATACGCAGTATTTT. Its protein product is CASSLVGGLGGAEDTQYF.

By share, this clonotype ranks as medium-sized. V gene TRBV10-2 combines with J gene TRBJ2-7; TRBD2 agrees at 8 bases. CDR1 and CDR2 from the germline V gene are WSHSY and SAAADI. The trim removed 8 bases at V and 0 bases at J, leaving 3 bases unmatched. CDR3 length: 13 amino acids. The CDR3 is CASLGTSSYEQYF. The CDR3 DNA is TGCGCCAGCCTCGGGACTAGCTCCTACGAGCAGTACTTC.

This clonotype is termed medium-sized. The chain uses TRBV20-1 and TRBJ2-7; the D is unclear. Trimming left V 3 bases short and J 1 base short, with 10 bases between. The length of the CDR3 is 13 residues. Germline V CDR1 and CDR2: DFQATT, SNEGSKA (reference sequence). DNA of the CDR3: TGCAGTGCTAGTCTGGACGGATCCTACGAGCAGTACTTC. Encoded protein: CSASLDGSYEQYF.

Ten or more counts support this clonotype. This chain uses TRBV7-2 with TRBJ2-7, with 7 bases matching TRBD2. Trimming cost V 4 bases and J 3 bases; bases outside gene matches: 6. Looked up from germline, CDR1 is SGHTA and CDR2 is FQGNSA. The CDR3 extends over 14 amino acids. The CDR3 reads CASSSSGVIYEQYF. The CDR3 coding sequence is TGTGCCAGCAGCTCTAGCGGCGTGATCTACGAGCAGTACTTC.

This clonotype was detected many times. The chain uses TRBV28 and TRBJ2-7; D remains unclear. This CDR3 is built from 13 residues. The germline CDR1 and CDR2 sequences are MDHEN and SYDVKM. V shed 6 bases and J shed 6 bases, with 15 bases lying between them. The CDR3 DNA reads TGTGCCAGCAGATATGAGGCCTTGGGCGAGCAGTACTTC. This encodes CASRYEALGEQYF.

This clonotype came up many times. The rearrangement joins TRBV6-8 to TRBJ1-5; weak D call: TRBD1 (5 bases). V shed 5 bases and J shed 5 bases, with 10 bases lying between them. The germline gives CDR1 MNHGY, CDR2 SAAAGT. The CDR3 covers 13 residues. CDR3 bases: TGTGCCAGCAGTCTTGGGGACTATCAGCCCCAGCATTTT. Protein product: CASSLGDYQPQHF.

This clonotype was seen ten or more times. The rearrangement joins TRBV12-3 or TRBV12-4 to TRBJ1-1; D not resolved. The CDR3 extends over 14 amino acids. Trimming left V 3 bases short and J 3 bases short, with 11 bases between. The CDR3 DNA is TGTGCCAGCAGTTTGAGGGTCCGCGACACTGAAGCTTTCTTT. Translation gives CASSLRVRDTEAFF.

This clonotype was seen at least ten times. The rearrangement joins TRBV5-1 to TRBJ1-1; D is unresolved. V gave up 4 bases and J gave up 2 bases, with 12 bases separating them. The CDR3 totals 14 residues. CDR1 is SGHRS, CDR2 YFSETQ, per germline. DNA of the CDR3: TGCGCCAGCAGCCCCCTCGACACCAACACTGAAGCTTTCTTT. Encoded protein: CASSPLDTNTEAFF. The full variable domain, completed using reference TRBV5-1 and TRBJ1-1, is KAGVTQTPRYLIKTRGQQVTLSCSPISGHRSVSWYQQTPGQGLQFLFEYFSETQRNKGNFPGRFSGRQFSNSRSEMNVSTLELGDSALYLCASSPLDTNTEAFFGQGTRLTVV.

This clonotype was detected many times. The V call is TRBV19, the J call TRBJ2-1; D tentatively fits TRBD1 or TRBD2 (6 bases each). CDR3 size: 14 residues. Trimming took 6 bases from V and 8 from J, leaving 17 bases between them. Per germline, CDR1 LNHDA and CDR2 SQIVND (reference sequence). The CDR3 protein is CASSPGVLAHEQFF. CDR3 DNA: TGTGCCAGTAGCCCAGGGGTACTAGCCCATGAGCAGTTCTTC.

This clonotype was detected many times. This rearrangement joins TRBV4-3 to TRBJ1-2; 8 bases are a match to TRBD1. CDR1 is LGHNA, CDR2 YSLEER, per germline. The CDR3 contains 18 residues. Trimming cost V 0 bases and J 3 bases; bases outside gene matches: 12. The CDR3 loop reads CASSQERSQGAWDYGYTF. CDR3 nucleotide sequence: TGCGCCAGCAGCCAAGAACGGAGCCAGGGGGCGTGGGACTATGGCTACACCTTC.

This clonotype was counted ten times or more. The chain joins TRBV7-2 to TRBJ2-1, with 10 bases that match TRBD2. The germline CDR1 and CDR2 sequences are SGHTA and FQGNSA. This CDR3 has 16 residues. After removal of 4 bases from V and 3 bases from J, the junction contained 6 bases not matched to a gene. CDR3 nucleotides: TGTGCCAGCAGCTATGCCGGGACTAGCGTCTACAATGAGCAGTTCTTC. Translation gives CASSYAGTSVYNEQFF.

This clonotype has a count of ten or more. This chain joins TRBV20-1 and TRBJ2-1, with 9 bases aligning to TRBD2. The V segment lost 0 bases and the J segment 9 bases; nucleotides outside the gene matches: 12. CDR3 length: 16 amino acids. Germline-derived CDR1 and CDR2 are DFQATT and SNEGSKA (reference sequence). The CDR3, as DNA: TGCAGTGCTAGAGAGGGTAGCGGGAGTAGTTATGCTGAGCAGTTCTTC. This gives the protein CSAREGSGSSYAEQFF.

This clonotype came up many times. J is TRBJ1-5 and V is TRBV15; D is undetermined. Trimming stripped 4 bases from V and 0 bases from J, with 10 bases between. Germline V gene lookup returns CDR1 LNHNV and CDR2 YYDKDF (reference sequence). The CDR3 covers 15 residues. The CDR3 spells CATSTEGYSNQPQHF. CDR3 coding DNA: TGTGCCACCAGCACTGAGGGATATAGCAATCAGCCCCAGCATTTT.

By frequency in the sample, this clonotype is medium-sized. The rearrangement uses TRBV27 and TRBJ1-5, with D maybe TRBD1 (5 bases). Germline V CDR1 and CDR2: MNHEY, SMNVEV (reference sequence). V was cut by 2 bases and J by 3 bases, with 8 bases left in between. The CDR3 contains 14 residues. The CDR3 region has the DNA TGTGCCAGCAGTTTAAGGGGTGCCAATCAGCCCCAGCATTTT. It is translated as CASSLRGANQPQHF.

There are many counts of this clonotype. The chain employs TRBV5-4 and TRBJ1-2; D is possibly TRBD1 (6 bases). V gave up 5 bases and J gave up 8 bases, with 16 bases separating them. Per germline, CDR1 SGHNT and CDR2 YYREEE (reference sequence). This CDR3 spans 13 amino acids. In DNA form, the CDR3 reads TGTGCCAGCAGTTTGAGTGGGGGCGTGGGCTACACCTTC. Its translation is CASSLSGGVGYTF. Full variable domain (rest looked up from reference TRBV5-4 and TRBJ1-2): ETGVTQSPTHLIKTRGQQVTLRCSSQSGHNTVSWYQQALGQGPQFIFQYYREEENGRGNFPPRFSGLQFPNYSSELNVNALELDDSALYLCASSLSGGVGYTFGSGTRLTVV.

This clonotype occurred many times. The CDR3 protein is CASSLAGLDTGELFF. The CDR3 nucleotides are TGCGCCAGCAGCTTGGCCGGTTTGGACACCGGGGAGCTGTTTTTT. The rearrangement links TRBV5-1 to TRBJ2-2, with unresolved D. The V gene lost 0 bases and the J gene lost 3 bases, with 9 bases spanning the gap. The CDR3 loop spans 15 amino acids. The germline gives CDR1 SGHRS, CDR2 YFSETQ.

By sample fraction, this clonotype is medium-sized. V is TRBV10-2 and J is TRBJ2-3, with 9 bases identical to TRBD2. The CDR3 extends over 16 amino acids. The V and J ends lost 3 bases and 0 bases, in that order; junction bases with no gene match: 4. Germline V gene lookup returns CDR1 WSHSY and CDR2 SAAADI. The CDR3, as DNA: TGCGCCAGCAGTGACTCTAGCGGGGTTAGCACAGATACGCAGTATTTT. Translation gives CASSDSSGVSTDTQYF.

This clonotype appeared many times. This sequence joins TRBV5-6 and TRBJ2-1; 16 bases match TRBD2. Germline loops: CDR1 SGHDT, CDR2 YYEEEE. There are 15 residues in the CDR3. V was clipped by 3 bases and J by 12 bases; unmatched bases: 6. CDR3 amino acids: CASSSGLAGGGWQFF. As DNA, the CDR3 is TGTGCCAGCAGCTCGGGACTAGCGGGAGGGGGTTGGCAGTTCTTC. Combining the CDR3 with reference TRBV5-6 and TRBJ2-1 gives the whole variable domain DAGVTQSPTHLIKTRGQQVTLRCSPKSGHDTVSWYQQALGQGPQFIFQYYEEEERQRGNFPDRFSGHQFPNYSSELNVNALLLGDSALYLCASSSGLAGGGWQFFGPGTRLTVL.

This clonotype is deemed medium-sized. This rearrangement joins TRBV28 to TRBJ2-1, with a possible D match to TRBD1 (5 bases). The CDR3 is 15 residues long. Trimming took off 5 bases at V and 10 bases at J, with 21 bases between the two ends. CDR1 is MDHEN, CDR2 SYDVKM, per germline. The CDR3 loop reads CASSPLHPTPGEQFF. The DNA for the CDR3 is TGTGCCAGCAGTCCGCTACACCCTACACCAGGGGAGCAGTTCTTC.

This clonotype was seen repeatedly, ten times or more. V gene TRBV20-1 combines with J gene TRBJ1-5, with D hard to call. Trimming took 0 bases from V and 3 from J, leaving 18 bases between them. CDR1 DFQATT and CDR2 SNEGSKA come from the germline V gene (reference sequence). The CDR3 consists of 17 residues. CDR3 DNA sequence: TGCAGTGCTAGAGATTCTCGAGACCGCAAAATCAATCAGCCCCAGCATTTT. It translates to CSARDSRDRKINQPQHF.

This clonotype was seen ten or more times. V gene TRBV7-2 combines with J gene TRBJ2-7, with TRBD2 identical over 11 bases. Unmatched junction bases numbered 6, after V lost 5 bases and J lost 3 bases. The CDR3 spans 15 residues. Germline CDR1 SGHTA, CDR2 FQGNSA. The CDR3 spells CASSAQGLAVYEQYF. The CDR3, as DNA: TGTGCCAGCAGCGCGCAGGGACTAGCGGTCTACGAGCAGTACTTC.

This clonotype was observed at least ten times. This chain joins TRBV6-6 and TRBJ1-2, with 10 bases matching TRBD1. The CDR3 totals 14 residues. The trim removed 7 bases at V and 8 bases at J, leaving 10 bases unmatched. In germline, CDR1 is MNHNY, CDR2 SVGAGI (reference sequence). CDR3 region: CASISATGGGGYTF. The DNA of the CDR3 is TGTGCCAGCATTAGCGCGACAGGGGGCGGCGGCTACACCTTC.

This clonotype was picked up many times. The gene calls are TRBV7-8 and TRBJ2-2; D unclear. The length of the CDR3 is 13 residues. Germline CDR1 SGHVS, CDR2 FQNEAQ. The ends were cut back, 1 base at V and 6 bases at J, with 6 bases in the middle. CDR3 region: CASSLGAAGELFF. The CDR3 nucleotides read TGTGCCAGCAGCTTAGGGGCGGCCGGGGAGCTGTTTTTT.

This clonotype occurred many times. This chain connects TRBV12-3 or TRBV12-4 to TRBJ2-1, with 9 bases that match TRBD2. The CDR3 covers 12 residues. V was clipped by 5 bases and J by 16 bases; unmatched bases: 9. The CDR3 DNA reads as TGTGCCAGCAGTGATGGACTAGCGTCTGGCTTCTTC. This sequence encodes CASSDGLASGFF.

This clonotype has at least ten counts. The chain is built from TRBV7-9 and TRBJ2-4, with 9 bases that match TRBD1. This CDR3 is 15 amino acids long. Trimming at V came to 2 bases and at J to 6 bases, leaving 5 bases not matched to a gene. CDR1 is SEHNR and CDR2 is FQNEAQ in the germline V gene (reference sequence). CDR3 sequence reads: CASSLMTGGRNIQYF. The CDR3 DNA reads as TGTGCCAGCAGCTTAATGACAGGGGGAAGAAACATTCAGTACTTC.

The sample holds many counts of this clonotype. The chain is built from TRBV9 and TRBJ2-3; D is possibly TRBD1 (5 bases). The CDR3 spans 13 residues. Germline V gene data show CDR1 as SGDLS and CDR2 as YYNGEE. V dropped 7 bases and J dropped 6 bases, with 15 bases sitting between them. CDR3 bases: TGTGCCAGCGGCCCCCATTCAGGGGATACGCAGTATTTT. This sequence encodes CASGPHSGDTQYF.

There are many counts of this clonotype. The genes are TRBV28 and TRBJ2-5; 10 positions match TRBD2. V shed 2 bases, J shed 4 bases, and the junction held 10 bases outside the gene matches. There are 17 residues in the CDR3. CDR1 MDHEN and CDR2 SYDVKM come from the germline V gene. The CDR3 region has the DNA TGTGCCAGCAGTTTACTCCCACTAGCGGGAAAAGGAGAGACCCAGTACTTC. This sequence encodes CASSLLPLAGKGETQYF.

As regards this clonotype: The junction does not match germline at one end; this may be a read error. The CDR3 reads CNSSLELSTGELFF. DNA of the CDR3: TGTAACAGCAGCTTAGAGTTGAGCACCGGGGAGCTGTTTTTT. The chain has TRBV7-2 and TRBJ2-2; D is undetermined. Germline lookup yields CDR1 SGHTA and CDR2 FQGNSA. CDR3 length: 14 residues.

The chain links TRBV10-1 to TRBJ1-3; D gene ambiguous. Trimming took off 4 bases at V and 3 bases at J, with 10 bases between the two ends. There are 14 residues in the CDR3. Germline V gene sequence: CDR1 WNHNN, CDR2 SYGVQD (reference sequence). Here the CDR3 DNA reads TGCGCCAGCAGTGGATCGGGGTTTGGAAACACCATATATTTT. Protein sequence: CASSGSGFGNTIYF.

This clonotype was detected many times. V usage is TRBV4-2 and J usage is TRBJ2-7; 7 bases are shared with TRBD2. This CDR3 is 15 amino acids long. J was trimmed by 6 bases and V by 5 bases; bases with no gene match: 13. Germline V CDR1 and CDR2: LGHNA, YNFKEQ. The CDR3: CASSNLGWEGAEQYF. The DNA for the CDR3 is TGTGCCAGCAGCAACCTTGGGTGGGAGGGAGCCGAGCAGTACTTC.